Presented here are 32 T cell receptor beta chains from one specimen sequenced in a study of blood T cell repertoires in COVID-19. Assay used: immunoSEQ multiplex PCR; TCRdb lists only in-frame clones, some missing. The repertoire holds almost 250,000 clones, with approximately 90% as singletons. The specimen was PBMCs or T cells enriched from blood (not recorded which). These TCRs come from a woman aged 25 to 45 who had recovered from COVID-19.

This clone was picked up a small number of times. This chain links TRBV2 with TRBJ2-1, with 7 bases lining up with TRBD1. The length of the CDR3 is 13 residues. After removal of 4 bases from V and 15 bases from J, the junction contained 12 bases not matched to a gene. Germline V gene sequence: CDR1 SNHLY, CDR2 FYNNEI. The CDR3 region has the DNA TGTGCCAGCAGTGTTCGGGCAGGGGGTCTTCGGTTCTTC. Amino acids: CASSVRAGGLRFF. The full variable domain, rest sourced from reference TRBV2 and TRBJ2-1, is EPEVTQTPSHQVTQMGQEVILRCVPISNHLYFYWYRQILGQKVEFLVSFYNNEISEKSEIFDDQFSVERPDGSNFTLKIRSTKLEDSAMYFCASSVRAGGLRFFGPGTRLTVL.

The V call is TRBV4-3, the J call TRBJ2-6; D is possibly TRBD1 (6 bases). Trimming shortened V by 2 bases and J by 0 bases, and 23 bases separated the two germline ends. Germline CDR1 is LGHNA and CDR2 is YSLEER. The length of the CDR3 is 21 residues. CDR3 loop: CASSQSPGLTGAHSGANVLTF. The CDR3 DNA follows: TGCGCCAGCAGCCAATCTCCTGGACTGACAGGTGCTCACTCTGGGGCCAACGTCCTGACTTTC.

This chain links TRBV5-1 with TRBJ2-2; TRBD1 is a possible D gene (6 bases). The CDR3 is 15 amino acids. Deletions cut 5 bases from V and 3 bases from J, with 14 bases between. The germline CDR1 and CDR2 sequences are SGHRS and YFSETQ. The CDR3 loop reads CASSSGTTDTGELFF. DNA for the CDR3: TGCGCCAGCAGTTCCGGGACAACCGACACCGGGGAGCTGTTTTTT. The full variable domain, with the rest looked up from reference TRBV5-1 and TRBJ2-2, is KAGVTQTPRYLIKTRGQQVTLSCSPISGHRSVSWYQQTPGQGLQFLFEYFSETQRNKGNFPGRFSGRQFSNSRSEMNVSTLELGDSALYLCASSSGTTDTGELFFGEGSRLTVL.

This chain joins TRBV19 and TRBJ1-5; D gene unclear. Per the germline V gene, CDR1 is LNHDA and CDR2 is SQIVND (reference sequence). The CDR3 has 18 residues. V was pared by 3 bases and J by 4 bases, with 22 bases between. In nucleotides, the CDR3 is TGTGCCAGTAGTATTTTTATCGGAGCCACCAAAGGTAATCAGCCCCAGCATTTT. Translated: CASSIFIGATKGNQPQHF.

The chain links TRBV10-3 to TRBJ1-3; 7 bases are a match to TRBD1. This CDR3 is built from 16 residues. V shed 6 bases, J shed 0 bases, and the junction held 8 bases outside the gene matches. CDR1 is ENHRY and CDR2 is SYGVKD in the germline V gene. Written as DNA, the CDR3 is TGTGCCATCAGACCGACAGGGACACACTCTGGAAACACCATATATTTT. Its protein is CAIRPTGTHSGNTIYF.

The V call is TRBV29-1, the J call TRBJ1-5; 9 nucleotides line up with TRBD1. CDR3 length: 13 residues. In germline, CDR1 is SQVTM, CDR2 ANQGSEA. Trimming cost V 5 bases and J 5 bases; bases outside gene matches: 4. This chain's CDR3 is CSVQTGGDQPQHF. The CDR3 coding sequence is TGCAGCGTTCAAACAGGGGGCGATCAGCCCCAGCATTTT.

CDR3 in amino acids: CASSLGQPFSYNSPLHF. The DNA of the CDR3 is TGTGCCAGCAGCTTAGGACAGCCTTTCTCCTATAATTCACCCCTCCACTTT. V is TRBV7-6 and J is TRBJ1-6, with D perhaps matching TRBD1 (5 bases). With 1 base removed from V and 0 bases from J, the gap between germline ends came to 10 bases. This CDR3 region has 17 residues. Germline values: CDR1 SGHVS, CDR2 FNYEAQ.

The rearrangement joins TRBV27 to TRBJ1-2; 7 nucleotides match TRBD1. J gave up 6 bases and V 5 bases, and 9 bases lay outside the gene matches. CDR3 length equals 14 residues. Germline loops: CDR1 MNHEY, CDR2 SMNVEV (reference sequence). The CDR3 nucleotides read TGTGCCAGCAGTCATTTAGACAGGGATAATGGCTACACCTTC. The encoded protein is CASSHLDRDNGYTF.

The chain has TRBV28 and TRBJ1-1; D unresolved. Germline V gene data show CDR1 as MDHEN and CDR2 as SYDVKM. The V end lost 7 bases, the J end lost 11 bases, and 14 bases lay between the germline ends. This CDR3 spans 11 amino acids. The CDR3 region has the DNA TGTGCCAGCACCGCGGGGTCGTCGGCTTTCTTT. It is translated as CASTAGSSAFF.

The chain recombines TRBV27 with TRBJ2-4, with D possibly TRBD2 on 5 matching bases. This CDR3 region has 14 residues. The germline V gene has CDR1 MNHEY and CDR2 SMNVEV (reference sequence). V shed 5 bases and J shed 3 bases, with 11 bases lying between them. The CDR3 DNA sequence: TGTGCCAGCAGTACCCCCGGGGACAAAAACATTCAGTACTTC. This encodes CASSTPGDKNIQYF.

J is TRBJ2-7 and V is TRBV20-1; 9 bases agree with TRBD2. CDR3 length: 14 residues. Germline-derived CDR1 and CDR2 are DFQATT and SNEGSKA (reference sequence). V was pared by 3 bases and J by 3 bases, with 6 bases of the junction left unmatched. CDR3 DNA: TGCAGTGCTAGTAATCTAGCGGGAAGCTACGAGCAGTACTTC. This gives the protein CSASNLAGSYEQYF.

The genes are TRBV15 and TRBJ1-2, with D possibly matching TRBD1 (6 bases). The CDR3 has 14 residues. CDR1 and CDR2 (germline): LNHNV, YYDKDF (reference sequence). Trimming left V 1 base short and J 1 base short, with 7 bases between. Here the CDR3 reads CATSRGGGNYGYTF. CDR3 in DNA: TGTGCCACCAGCAGAGGAGGGGGTAACTATGGCTACACCTTC.

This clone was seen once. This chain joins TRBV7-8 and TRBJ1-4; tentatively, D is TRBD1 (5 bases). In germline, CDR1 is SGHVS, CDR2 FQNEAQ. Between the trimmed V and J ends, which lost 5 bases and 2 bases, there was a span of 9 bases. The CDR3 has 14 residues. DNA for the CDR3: TGTGCCAGCAGCCCCCAGGGTACTAATGAAAAACTGTTTTTT. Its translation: CASSPQGTNEKLFF.

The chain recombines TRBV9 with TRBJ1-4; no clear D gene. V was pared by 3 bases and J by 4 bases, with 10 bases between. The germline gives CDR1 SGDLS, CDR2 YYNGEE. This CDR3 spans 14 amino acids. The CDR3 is CASSGRENNEKLFF. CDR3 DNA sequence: TGTGCCAGCAGCGGGCGGGAGAATAATGAAAAACTGTTTTTT.

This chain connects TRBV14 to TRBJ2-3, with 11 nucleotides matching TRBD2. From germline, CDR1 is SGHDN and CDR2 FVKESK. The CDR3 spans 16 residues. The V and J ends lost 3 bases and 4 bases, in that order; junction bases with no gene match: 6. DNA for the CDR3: TGTGCCAGCAGCCAGGCCACTAGCGGGAGTGCAGATACGCAGTATTTT. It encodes CASSQATSGSADTQYF.

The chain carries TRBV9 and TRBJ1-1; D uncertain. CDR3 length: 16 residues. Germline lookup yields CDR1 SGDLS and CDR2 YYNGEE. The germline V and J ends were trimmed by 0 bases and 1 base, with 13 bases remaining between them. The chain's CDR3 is CASSVEPGGGNTEAFF. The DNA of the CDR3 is TGTGCCAGCAGCGTAGAACCGGGAGGCGGGAACACTGAAGCTTTCTTT.

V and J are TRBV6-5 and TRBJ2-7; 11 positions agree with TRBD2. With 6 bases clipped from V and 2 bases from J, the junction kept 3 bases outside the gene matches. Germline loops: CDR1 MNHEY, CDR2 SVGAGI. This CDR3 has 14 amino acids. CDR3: CASRGTSGTYEQYF. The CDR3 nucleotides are TGTGCCAGCAGGGGGACTAGCGGAACCTACGAGCAGTACTTC.

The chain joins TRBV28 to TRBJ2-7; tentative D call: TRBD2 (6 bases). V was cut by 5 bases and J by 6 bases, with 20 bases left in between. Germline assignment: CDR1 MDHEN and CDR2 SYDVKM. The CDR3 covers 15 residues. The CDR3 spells CASSQGRFGGGEQYF. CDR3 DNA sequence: TGTGCCAGCAGTCAAGGAAGGTTCGGGGGAGGCGAGCAGTACTTC.

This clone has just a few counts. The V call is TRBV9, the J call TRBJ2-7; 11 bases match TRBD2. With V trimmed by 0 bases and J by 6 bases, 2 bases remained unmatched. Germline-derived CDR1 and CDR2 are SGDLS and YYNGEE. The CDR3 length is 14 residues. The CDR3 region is CASSVGLAGIEQYF. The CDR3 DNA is TGTGCCAGCAGCGTAGGACTAGCGGGAATCGAGCAGTACTTC. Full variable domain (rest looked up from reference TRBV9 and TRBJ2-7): DSGVTQTPKHLITATGQRVTLRCSPRSGDLSVYWYQQSLDQGLQFLIQYYNGEERAKGNILERFSAQQFPDLHSELNLSSLELGDSALYFCASSVGLAGIEQYFGPGTRLTVT.

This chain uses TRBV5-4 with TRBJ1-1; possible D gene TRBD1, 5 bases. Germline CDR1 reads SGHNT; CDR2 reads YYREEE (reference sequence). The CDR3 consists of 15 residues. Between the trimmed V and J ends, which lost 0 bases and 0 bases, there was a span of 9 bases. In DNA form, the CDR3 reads TGTGCCAGCAGCTTGGGGAGACAGTTGAACACTGAAGCTTTCTTT. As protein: CASSLGRQLNTEAFF.

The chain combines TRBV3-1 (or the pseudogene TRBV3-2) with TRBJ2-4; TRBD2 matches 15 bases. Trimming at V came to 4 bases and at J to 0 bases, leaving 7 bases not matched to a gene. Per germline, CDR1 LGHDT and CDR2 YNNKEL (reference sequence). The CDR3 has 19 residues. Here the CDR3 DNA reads TGTGCCAGCAGCCCAGAACGGACTAGCGGGAGGGCAGCCAAAAACATTCAGTACTTC. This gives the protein CASSPERTSGRAAKNIQYF.

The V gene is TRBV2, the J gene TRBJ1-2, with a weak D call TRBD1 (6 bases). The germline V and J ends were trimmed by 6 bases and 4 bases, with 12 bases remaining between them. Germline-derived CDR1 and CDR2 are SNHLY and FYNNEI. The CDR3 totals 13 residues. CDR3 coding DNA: TGTGCCAGCAGCCGGGACACTGGCTATGGCTACACCTTC. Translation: CASSRDTGYGYTF.

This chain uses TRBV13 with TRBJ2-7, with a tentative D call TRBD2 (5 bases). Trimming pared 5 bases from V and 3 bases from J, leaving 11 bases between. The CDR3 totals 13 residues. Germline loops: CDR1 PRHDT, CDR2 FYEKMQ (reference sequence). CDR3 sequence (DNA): TGTGCCAGCAGCCAACATGACTACTACGAGCAGTACTTC. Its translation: CASSQHDYYEQYF. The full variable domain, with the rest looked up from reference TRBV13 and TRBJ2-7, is AAGVIQSPRHLIKEKRETATLKCYPIPRHDTVYWYQQGPGQDPQFLISFYEKMQSDKGSIPDRFSAQQFSDYHSELNMSSLELGDSALYFCASSQHDYYEQYFGPGTRLTVT.

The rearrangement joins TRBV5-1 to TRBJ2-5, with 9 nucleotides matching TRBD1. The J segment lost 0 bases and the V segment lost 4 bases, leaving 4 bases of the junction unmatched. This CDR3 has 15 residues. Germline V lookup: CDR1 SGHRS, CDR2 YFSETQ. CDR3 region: CASSKQGAHQETQYF. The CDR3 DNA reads TGCGCCAGCAGCAAACAGGGGGCGCACCAAGAGACCCAGTACTTC.

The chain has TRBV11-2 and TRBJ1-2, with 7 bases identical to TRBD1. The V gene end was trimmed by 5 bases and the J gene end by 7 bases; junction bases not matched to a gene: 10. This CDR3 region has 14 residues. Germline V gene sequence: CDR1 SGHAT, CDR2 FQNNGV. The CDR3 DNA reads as TGTGCCAGCAGCGTGCCCGGGACAGTTCGTGGCTACACCTTC. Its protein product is CASSVPGTVRGYTF.

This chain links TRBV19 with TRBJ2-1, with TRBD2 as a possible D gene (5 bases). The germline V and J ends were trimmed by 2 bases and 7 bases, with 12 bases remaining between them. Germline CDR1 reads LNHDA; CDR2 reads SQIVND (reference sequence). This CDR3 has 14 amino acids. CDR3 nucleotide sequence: TGTGCCAGTAGTATATTGGCGGGTAATAATGAGCAGTTCTTC. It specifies CASSILAGNNEQFF. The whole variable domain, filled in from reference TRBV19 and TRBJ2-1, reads DGGITQSPKYLFRKEGQNVTLSCEQNLNHDAMYWYRQDPGQGLRLIYYSQIVNDFQKGDIAEGYSVSREKKESFPLTVTSAQKNPTAFYLCASSILAGNNEQFFGPGTRLTVL.

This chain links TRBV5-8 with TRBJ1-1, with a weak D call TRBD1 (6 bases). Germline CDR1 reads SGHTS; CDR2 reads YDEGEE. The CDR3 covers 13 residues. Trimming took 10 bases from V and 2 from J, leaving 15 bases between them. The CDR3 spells CASAGRGNTEAFF. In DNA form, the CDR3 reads TGTGCCTCCGCGGGCAGGGGCAACACTGAAGCTTTCTTT.

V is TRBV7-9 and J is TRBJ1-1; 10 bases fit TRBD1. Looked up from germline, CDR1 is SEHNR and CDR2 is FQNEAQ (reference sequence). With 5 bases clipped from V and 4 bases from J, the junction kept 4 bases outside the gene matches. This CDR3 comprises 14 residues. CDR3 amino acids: CASSGTGVGTEAFF. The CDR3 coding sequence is TGTGCCAGCAGCGGGACAGGGGTTGGCACTGAAGCTTTCTTT.

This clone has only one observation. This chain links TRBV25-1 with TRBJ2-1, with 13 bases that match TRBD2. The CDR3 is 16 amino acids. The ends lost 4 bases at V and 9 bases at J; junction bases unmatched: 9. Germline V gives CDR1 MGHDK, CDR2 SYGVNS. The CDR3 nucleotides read TGTGCCAGCAGTGTACTAGCGGGAGGGCCTACGGGTGAGCAGTTCTTC. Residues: CASSVLAGGPTGEQFF. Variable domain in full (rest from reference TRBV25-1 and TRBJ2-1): EADIYQTPRYLVIGTGKKITLECSQTMGHDKMYWYQQDPGMELHLIHYSYGVNSTEKGDLSSESTVSRIRTEHFPLTLESARPSHTSQYLCASSVLAGGPTGEQFFGPGTRLTVL.

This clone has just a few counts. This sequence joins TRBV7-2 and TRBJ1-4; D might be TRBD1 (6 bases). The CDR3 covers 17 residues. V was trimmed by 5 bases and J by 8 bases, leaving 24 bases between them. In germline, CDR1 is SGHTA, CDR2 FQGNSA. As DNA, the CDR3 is TGTGCCAGCAGCACTTACCCGGGCCCTTTAACAGGGGAAAAACTGTTTTTT. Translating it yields CASSTYPGPLTGEKLFF.

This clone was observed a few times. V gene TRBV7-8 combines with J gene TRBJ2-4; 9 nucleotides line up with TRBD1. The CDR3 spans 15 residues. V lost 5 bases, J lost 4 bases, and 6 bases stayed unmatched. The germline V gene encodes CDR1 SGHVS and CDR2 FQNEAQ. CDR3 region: CASSVQGQGKNIQYF. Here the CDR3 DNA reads TGTGCCAGCAGCGTCCAAGGACAGGGGAAAAACATTCAGTACTTC.

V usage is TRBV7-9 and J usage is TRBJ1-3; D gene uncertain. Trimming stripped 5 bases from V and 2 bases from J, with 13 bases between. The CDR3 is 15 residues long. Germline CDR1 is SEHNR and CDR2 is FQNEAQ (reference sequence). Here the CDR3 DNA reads TGTGCCAGCAGCCCCCCCTTTGAGCCTGGAAACACCATATATTTT. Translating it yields CASSPPFEPGNTIYF.